The following is a TCR beta chain sequence with its context. What it binds is not known. This entry comes from a study of T cell responses to AZD1222 COVID-19 vaccine. Broader study findings: Unmutated variant regions are reportedly targeted by nearly half of spike-specific TCRs. Most donors were white British, females outnumbered males, and clonal diversity was possibly underestimated.

Between the trimmed V and J ends, which lost 7 bases and 4 bases, there was a span of 10 bases. CDR1 and CDR2 (germline): SNHLY, FYNNEI. The length of the CDR3 is 13 residues. Assay used: immunoSEQ multiplex PCR; TCRdb lists only in-frame clones, some missing. The table records approximately 110,000 clones, nearly 90% of them present only once. The rearrangement joins TRBV2 to TRBJ1-4; the D gene is possibly TRBD1 (5 bases). Specimen: peripheral blood, collected on day 0 of AZD1222 vaccination. This sequence originates from an adult in good health. The CDR3 coding sequence is TGTGCCAGCAACCGGGACGGTAATGAAAAACTGTTTTTT. Translated, it gives CASNRDGNEKLFF.